Included here is one T cell receptor beta chain sequence, with context. Libraries were prepared by immunoSEQ multiplex PCR; TCRdb keeps only in-frame clonotypes and omits some of them. Among 55,000 to 70,000 clones, roughly 85% were seen once, and the ten largest hold less than 4%. Between the trimmed V and J ends, which lost 3 bases and 1 base, there was a span of 6 bases. CDR1 and CDR2 (germline): KGHSH, LQKENI. CDR3 length equals 14 residues. The data belong to a study of OX40 agonist ivuxolimab in advanced cancers. The rearrangement links TRBV18 to TRBJ1-4; possible D gene TRBD1, 6 bases. The clonotype originates from an adult with an advanced solid tumor such as melanoma, head and neck, liver or kidney cancer. This material consisted of CD4+ or CD8+ T cells sorted from blood, taken in a trial of the OX40 agonist ivuxolimab. CDR3: CASSPTGTNEKLFF. The CDR3 DNA reads TGTGCCAGCTCACCGACAGGAACTAATGAAAAACTGTTTTTT.